This TCR beta chain was sequenced for a study of T cell responses to AZD1222 COVID-19 vaccine. The germline V gene has CDR1 KGHSH and CDR2 LQKENI. The CDR3 contains 14 residues. The V gene lost 4 bases and the J gene lost 1 base, with 7 bases spanning the gap. The repertoire was sequenced with immunoSEQ multiplex PCR; TCRdb's copy has only in-frame clones and lacks some. The repertoire holds about 110,000 clones, with 80% to 90% as singletons. Details on this clone: Its antigen is unknown.

Whole-study findings and limits: A mostly white British donor set with more females was recruited, and clonal diversity was possibly underestimated. Spike-specific TCRs gained breadth and depth after people received two AZD1222 doses. Spike-wide vaccine-associated CD4 TCRs dominated at 160-218 and 743-854.

The rearrangement joins TRBV18 to TRBJ2-2; D remains ambiguous. This receptor was identified in an adult in good health. The material sequenced was peripheral blood, taken on day 0 of AZD1222 vaccination. This CDR3 is CASSLLENTGELFF. The CDR3 bases are TGTGCCAGCTCACTGTTAGAGAACACCGGGGAGCTGTTTTTT.